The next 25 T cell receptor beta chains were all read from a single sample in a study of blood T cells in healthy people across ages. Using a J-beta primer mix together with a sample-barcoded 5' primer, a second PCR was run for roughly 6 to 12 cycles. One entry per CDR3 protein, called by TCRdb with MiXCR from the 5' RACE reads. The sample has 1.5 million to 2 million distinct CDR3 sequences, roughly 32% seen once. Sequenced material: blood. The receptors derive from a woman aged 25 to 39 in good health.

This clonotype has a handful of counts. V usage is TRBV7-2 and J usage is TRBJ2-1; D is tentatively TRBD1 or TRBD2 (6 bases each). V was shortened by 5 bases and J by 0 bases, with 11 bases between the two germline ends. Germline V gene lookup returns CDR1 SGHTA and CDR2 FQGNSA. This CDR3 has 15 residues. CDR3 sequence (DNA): TGTGCCAGCAGCCAGGGGCGGGGCTCCTACAATGAGCAGTTCTTC. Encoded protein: CASSQGRGSYNEQFF.

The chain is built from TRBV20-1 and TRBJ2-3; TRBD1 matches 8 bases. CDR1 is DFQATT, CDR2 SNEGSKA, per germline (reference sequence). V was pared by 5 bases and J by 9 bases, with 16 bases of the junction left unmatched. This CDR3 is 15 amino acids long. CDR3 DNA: TGCAGTGCTTTTAGGGACAGGCGCGAGATCGAAACGCAGTATTTT. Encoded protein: CSAFRDRREIETQYF.

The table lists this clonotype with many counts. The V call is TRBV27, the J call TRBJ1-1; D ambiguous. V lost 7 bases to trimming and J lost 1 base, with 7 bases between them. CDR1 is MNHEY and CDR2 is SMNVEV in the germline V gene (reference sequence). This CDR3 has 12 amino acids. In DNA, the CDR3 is TGTGCCAGCAAAATCAAGAACACTGAAGCTTTCTTT. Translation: CASKIKNTEAFF.

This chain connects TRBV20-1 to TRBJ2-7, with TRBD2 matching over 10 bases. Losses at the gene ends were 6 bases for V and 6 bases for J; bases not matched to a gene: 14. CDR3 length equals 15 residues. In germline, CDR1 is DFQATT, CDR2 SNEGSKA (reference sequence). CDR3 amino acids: CSAAVGSGGASEQYF. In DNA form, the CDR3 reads TGCAGTGCCGCTGTTGGGAGCGGGGGGGCGAGCGAGCAGTACTTC.

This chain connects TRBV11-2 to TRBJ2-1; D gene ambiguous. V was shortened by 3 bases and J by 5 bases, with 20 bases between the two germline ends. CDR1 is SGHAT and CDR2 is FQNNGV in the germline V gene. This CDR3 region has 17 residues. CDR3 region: CASSLYTGRTADNEQFF. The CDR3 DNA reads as TGTGCCAGCAGCTTGTACACGGGCCGGACGGCCGACAATGAGCAGTTCTTC.

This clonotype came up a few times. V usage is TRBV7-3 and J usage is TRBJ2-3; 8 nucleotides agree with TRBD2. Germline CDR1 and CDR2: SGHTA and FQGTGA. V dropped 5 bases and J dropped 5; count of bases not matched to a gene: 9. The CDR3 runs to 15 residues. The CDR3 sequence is CASSPRGLGGDTQYF. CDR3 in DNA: TGTGCCAGCAGCCCAAGGGGACTAGGAGGAGATACGCAGTATTTT. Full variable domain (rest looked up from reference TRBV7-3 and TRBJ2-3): GAGVSQTPSNKVTEKGKYVELRCDPISGHTALYWYRQSLGQGPEFLIYFQGTGAADDSGLPNDRFFAVRPEGSVSTLKIQRTERGDSAVYLCASSPRGLGGDTQYFGPGTRLTVL.

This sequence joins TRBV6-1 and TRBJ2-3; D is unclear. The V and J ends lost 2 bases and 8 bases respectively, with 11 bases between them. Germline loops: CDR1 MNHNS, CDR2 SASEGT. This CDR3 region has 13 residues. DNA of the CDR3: TGTGCCAGCAGTGAAATAAGGGAAGGTACGCAGTATTTT. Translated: CASSEIREGTQYF.

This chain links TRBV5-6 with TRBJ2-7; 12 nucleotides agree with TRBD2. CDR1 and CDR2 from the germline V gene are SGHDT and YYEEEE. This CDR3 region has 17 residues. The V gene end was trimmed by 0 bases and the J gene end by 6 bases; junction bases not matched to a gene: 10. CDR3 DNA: TGTGCCAGCAGCTTGGCCCGACTAGCGGGAGATTTTATCGAGCAGTACTTC. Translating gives CASSLARLAGDFIEQYF. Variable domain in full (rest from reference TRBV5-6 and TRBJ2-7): DAGVTQSPTHLIKTRGQQVTLRCSPKSGHDTVSWYQQALGQGPQFIFQYYEEEERQRGNFPDRFSGHQFPNYSSELNVNALLLGDSALYLCASSLARLAGDFIEQYFGPGTRLTVT.

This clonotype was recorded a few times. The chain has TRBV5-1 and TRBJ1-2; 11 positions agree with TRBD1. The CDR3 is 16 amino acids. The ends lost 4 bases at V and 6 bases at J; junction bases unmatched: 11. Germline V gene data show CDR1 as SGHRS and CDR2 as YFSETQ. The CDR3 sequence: CASSQDRDRGVDGYTF. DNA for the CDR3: TGCGCCAGCAGCCAGGACCGGGACAGGGGGGTGGATGGCTACACCTTC.

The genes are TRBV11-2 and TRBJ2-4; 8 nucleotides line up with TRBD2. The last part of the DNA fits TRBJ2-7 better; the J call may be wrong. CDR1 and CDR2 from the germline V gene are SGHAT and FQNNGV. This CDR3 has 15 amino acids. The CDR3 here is CASSLDPAGAYEQYF. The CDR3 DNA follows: TGTGCCAGCAGCTTAGATCCAGCGGGAGCCTACGAGCAGTACTTC.

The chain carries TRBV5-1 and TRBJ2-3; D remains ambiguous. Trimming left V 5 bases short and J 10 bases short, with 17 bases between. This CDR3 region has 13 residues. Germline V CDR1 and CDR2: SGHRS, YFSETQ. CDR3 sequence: CASSLSTDQAQYF. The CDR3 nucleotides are TGCGCCAGCAGTTTATCCACGGACCAAGCGCAGTATTTT.

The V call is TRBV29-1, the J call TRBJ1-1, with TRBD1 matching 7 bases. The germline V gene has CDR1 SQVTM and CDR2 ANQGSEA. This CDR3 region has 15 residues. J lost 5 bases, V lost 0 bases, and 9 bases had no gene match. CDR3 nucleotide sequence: TGCAGCGTTGAAGACCTACGACAGGGTGGGACTGAAGCTTTCTTT. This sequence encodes CSVEDLRQGGTEAFF.

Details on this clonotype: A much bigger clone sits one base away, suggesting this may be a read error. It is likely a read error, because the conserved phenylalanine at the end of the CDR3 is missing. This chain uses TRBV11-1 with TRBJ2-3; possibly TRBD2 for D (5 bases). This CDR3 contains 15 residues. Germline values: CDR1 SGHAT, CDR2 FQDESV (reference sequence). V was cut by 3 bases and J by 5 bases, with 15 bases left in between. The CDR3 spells CASSFSSPGKDTQYI. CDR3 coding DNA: TGTGCCAGCAGCTTTTCGTCTCCCGGGAAAGATACGCAGTATATT.

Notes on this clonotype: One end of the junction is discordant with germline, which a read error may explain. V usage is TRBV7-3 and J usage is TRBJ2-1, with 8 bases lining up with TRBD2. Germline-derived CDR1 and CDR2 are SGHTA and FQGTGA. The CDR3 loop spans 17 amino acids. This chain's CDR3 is CASSLKAGGVAYNKQFF. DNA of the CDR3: TGTGCCAGCAGCTTAAAGGCGGGGGGCGTTGCCTACAATAAGCAGTTCTTC.

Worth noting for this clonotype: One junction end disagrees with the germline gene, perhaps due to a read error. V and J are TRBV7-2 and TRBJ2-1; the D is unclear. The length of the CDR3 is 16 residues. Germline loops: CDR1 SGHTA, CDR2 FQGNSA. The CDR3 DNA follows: TGTGCCAGCAGCTTAGAGTTGAGAAGTTCCTACGATGAGCAGTTCTTC. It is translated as CASSLELRSSYDEQFF.

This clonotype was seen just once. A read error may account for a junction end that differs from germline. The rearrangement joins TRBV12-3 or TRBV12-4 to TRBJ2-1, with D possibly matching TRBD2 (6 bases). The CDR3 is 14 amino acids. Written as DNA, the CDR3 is TGTGCCAGCAGCCGGGAGTTGCCCTACAATGAGCGGTTCTTC. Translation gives CASSRELPYNERFF.

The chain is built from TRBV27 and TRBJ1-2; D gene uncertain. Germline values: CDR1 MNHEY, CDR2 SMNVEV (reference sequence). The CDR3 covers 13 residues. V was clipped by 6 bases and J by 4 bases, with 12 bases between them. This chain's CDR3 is CASSPASAYGYTF. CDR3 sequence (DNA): TGTGCCAGCAGCCCAGCGTCGGCCTATGGCTACACCTTC.

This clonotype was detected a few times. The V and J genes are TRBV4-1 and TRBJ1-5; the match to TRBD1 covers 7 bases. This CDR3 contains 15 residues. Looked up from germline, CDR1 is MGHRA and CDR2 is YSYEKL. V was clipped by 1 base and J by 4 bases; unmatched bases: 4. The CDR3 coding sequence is TGCGCCAGCAGCCAAGTTGCAGGGGGTAATCAGCCCCAGCATTTT. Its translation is CASSQVAGGNQPQHF.

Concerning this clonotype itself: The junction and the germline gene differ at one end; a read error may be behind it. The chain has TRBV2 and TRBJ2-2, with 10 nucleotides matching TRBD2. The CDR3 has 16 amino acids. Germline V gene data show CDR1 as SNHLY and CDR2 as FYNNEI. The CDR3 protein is CTSNYRGLAGDGELFF. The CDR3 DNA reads TGTACCAGCAACTACCGCGGGCTAGCGGGAGACGGGGAGCTGTTTTTT.

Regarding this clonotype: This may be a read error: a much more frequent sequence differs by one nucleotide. The CDR3 protein is CASSEPHLSYQETQYF. The CDR3 DNA is TGTGCCAGCAGTGAACCCCATCTCTCGTACCAAGAGACCCAGTACTTC. V and J are TRBV25-1 and TRBJ2-5; D ambiguous. Trimming removed 2 bases from V and 0 bases from J, with 13 bases in between. The CDR3 has 16 amino acids. Per the germline V gene, CDR1 is MGHDK and CDR2 is SYGVNS.

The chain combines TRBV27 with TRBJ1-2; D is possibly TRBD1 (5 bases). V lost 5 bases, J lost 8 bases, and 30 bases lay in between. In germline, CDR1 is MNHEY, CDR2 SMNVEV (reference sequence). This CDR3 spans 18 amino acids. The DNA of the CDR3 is TGTGCCAGCAGTGGGGGAGGAGGTCAGTTCACCCGTCTACACGGCTACACCTTC. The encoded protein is CASSGGGGQFTRLHGYTF.

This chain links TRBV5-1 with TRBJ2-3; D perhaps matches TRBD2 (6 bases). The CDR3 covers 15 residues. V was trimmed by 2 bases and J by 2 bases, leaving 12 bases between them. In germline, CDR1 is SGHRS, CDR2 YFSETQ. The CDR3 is CASSFVGGDTDTQYF. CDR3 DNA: TGCGCCAGCAGCTTCGTCGGGGGAGACACAGATACGCAGTATTTT. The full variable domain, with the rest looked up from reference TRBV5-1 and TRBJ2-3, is KAGVTQTPRYLIKTRGQQVTLSCSPISGHRSVSWYQQTPGQGLQFLFEYFSETQRNKGNFPGRFSGRQFSNSRSEMNVSTLELGDSALYLCASSFVGGDTDTQYFGPGTRLTVL.

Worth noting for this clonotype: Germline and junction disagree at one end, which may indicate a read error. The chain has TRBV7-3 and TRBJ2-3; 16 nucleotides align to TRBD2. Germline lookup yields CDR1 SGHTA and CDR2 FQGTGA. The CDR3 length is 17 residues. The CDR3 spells CATSLGTSGRGTDTQYF. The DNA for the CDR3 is TGTGCCACCAGCTTAGGGACTAGCGGGAGGGGCACAGATACGCAGTATTTT.

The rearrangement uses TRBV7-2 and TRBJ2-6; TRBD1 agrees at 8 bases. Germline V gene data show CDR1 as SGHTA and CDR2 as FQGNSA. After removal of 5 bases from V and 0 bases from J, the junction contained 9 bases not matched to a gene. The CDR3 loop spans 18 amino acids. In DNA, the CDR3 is TGTGCCAGCAGCCCCGGACAGGGTAGCGCCTCTGGGGCCAACGTCCTGACTTTC. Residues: CASSPGQGSASGANVLTF.

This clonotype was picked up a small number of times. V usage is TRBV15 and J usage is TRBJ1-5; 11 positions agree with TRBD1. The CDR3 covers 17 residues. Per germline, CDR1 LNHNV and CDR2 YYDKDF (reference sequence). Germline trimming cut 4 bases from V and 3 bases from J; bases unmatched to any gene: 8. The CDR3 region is CATSNRTGGLNNQPQHF. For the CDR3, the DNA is TGTGCCACCAGCAATCGGACAGGGGGCTTAAACAATCAGCCCCAGCATTTT. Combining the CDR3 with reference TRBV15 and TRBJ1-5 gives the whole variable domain DAMVIQNPRYQVTQFGKPVTLSCSQTLNHNVMYWYQQKSSQAPKLLFHYYDKDFNNEADTPDNFQSRRPNTSFCFLDIRSPGLGDTAMYLCATSNRTGGLNNQPQHFGDGTRLSIL.